The clone carrying this TCR beta chain qualifies as medium-sized. Its specificity is not known. The record originates from a study of prognosis after radiotherapy for stage I lung cancer. Looking at the study overall: The authors enrolled stage I non-small cell lung cancer patients between April 2018 and early 2019. Stereotactic body radiotherapy was given without concurrent therapy in all patients.

Study-level findings and limits: Patients developing distant metastases showed lower Shannon entropy after stereotactic body radiation therapy.

CT and PET/CT found no node involvement in any patient, and none had received chemotherapy or radiotherapy before or had other malignancies. The trim removed 5 bases at V and 2 bases at J, leaving 4 bases unmatched. The CDR3 has 16 amino acids. CDR1 is SGHAT and CDR2 is FQNNGV in the germline V gene. Two-round multiplex PCR amplified TCR beta CDR3 from genomic DNA. Primers specific to each TRBV and TRBJ gene drove first-round PCR. In TCRdb, the multiplex PCR reads were re-called with MiXCR into one record per CDR3 protein. This sample has fewer than 25,000 distinct CDR3 sequences, with roughly 55% found just once.

The rearrangement links TRBV11-2 to TRBJ2-1; 12 bases are shared with TRBD2. The clonotype was recovered from a donor over 45 with non-small cell lung cancer. Sequencing was performed on PBMCs, taken before or after stereotactic body radiation therapy (not recorded which). The chain's CDR3 is CASSRTSGNTYNEQFF. In DNA form, the CDR3 reads TGTGCCAGCAGCCGGACTAGCGGGAACACCTACAATGAGCAGTTCTTC.